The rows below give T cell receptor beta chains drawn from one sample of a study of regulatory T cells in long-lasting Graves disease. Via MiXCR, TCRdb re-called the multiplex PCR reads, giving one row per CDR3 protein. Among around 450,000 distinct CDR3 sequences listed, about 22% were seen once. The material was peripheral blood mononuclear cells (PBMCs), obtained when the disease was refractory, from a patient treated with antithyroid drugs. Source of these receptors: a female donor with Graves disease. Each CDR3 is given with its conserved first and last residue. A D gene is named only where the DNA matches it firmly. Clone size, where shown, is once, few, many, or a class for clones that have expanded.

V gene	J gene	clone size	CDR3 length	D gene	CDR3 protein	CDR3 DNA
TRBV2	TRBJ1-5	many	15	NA	CASSVNPDNLQPQHF	TGTGCCAGCAGTGTTAACCCGGACAATCTACAGCCCCAGCATTTT
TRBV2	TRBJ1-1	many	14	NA	CASRAETMNTEAFF	TGTGCCAGCAGGGCAGAAACCATGAACACTGAAGCTTTCTTT
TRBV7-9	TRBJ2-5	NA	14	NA	CASSLTEGEETQYF	TGTGCCAGCAGCTTAACGGAGGGGGAGGAGACCCAGTACTTC
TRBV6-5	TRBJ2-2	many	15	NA	CASSYSLAVTGELFF	TGTGCCAGCAGTTACTCTCTAGCCGTCACCGGGGAGCTGTTTTTT
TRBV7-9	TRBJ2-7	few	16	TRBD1	CASSPTGTGARGEQYF	TGTGCCAGCAGCCCTACAGGGACAGGTGCGAGGGGAGAGCAGTACTTC
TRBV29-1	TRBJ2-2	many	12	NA	CSVERDTGELFF	TGCAGCGTTGAAAGGGACACCGGGGAGCTGTTTTTT
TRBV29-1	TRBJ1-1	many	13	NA	CSVPSQTNTEAFF	TGCAGCGTTCCCAGCCAGACGAACACTGAAGCTTTCTTT
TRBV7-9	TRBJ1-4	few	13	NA	CASSPPEREKLFF	TGTGCCAGCAGCCCTCCCGAACGAGAAAAACTGTTTTTT
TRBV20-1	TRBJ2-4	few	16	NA	CSAPNDGSWAKNIQYF	TGCAGTGCACCTAATGACGGGAGTTGGGCCAAAAACATTCAGTACTTC
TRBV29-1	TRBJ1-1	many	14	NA	CSAGGGVRNTEAFF	TGCAGCGCGGGGGGCGGGGTAAGGAACACTGAAGCTTTCTTT
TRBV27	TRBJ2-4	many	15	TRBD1	CASRGVRTGGNIQYF	TGTGCCAGCAGGGGGGTGAGGACAGGGGGAAACATTCAGTACTTC
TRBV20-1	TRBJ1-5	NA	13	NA	CSARQHLGQPQHF	TGCAGTGCTAGACAACACTTGGGACAGCCCCAGCATTTT
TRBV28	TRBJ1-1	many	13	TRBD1	CASVNRGQGEAFF	TGTGCCAGCGTCAACAGGGGGCAAGGTGAAGCTTTCTTT
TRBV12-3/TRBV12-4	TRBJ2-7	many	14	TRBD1	CASSFTGGSYEQYF	TGTGCCAGCAGTTTCACAGGGGGCTCCTACGAGCAGTACTTC
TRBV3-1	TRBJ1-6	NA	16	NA	CASSPRGADGNSPLHF	TGTGCCAGCAGCCCCCGGGGTGCCGACGGGAATTCACCCCTCCACTTT
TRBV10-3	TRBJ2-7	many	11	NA	CAISALYEQYF	TGTGCCATCAGTGCCCTCTACGAGCAGTACTTC
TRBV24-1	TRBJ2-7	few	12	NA	CATRDRRGEQYF	TGTGCCACCCGTGATAGGAGGGGTGAGCAGTACTTC
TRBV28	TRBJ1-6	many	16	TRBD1	CASSRQGRSYNSPLHF	TGTGCCAGCAGTCGACAGGGCCGCTCCTATAATTCACCCCTCCACTTT
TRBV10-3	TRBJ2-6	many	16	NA	CAISESRNSGANVLTF	TGTGCCATCAGTGAGTCACGGAACTCAGGGGCCAACGTCCTGACTTTC
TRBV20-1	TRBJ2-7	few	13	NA	CSALDRDSYEQYF	TGCAGTGCTCTCGACAGAGACTCCTACGAGCAGTACTTC
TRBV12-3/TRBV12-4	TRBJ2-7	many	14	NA	CASSVGIGSYEQYF	TGTGCCAGCAGTGTCGGGATCGGATCCTACGAGCAGTACTTC
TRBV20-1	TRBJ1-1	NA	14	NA	CSARGAQLNTEAFF	TGCAGTGCTAGAGGAGCACAGTTGAACACTGAAGCTTTCTTT
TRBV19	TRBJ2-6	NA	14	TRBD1	CASETGAGANVLTF	TGTGCCAGCGAAACAGGGGCCGGGGCCAACGTCCTGACTTTC
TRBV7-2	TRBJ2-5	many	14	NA	CASSLEVSRETQYF	TGTGCCAGCAGCTTAGAAGTATCGAGGGAGACCCAGTACTTC
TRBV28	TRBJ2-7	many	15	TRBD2	CASSGGTSGIGEQYF	TGTGCCAGCAGTGGAGGGACTAGCGGGATCGGGGAGCAGTACTTC
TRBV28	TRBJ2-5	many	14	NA	CASSSTGVQETQYF	TGTGCCAGCAGTTCAACAGGAGTCCAAGAGACCCAGTACTTC
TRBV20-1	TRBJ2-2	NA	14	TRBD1	CSARGQGASGELFF	TGCAGTGCCCGGGGACAGGGGGCTTCCGGGGAGCTGTTTTTT
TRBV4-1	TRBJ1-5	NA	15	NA	CASSLADSLAQPQHF	TGCGCCAGCAGCCTTGCGGACAGTTTGGCTCAGCCCCAGCATTTT
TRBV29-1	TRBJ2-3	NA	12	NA	CSVEATQDTQYF	TGCAGCGTTGAAGCTACACAGGATACGCAGTATTTT
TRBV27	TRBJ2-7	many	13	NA	CASSLSRGTEQYF	TGTGCCAGCAGTTTATCGAGAGGGACCGAGCAGTACTTC
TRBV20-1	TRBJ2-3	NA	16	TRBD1	CSATPGGQAVSDTQYF	TGCAGTGCAACTCCAGGGGGCCAGGCTGTATCAGATACGCAGTATTTT
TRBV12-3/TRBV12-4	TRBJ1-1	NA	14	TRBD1	CASTPGQGPTEAFF	TGTGCCAGCACCCCGGGACAGGGGCCCACTGAAGCTTTCTTT
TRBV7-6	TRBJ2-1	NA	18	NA	CASSLLREGISAYNEQLF	TGTGCCAGCAGCTTACTCCGTGAGGGAATAAGCGCCTACAATGAGCAGCTCTTC
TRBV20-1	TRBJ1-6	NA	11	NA	CSPPLLGPLHF	TGCAGTCCTCCTTTATTGGGACCCCTCCACTTT
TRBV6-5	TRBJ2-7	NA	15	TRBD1	CASSWGQGNGYEQYF	TGTGCCAGCAGTTGGGGACAGGGGAATGGGTACGAGCAGTACTTC
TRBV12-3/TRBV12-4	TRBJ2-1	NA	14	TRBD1	CASSIGQGRDEQFF	TGTGCCAGCAGTATAGGACAGGGGCGGGATGAGCAGTTCTTC
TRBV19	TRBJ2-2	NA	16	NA	CASSITGRANTGELFF	TGTGCCAGTAGTATAACGGGCAGGGCGAACACCGGGGAGCTGTTTTTT
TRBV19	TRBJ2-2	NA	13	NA	CASMGRGTGELFF	TGTGCCAGTATGGGCCGGGGCACCGGGGAGCTGTTTTTT
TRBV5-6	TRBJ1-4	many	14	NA	CASSSTPGDEKLFF	TGTGCCAGCAGCTCGACCCCGGGGGATGAAAAACTGTTTTTT